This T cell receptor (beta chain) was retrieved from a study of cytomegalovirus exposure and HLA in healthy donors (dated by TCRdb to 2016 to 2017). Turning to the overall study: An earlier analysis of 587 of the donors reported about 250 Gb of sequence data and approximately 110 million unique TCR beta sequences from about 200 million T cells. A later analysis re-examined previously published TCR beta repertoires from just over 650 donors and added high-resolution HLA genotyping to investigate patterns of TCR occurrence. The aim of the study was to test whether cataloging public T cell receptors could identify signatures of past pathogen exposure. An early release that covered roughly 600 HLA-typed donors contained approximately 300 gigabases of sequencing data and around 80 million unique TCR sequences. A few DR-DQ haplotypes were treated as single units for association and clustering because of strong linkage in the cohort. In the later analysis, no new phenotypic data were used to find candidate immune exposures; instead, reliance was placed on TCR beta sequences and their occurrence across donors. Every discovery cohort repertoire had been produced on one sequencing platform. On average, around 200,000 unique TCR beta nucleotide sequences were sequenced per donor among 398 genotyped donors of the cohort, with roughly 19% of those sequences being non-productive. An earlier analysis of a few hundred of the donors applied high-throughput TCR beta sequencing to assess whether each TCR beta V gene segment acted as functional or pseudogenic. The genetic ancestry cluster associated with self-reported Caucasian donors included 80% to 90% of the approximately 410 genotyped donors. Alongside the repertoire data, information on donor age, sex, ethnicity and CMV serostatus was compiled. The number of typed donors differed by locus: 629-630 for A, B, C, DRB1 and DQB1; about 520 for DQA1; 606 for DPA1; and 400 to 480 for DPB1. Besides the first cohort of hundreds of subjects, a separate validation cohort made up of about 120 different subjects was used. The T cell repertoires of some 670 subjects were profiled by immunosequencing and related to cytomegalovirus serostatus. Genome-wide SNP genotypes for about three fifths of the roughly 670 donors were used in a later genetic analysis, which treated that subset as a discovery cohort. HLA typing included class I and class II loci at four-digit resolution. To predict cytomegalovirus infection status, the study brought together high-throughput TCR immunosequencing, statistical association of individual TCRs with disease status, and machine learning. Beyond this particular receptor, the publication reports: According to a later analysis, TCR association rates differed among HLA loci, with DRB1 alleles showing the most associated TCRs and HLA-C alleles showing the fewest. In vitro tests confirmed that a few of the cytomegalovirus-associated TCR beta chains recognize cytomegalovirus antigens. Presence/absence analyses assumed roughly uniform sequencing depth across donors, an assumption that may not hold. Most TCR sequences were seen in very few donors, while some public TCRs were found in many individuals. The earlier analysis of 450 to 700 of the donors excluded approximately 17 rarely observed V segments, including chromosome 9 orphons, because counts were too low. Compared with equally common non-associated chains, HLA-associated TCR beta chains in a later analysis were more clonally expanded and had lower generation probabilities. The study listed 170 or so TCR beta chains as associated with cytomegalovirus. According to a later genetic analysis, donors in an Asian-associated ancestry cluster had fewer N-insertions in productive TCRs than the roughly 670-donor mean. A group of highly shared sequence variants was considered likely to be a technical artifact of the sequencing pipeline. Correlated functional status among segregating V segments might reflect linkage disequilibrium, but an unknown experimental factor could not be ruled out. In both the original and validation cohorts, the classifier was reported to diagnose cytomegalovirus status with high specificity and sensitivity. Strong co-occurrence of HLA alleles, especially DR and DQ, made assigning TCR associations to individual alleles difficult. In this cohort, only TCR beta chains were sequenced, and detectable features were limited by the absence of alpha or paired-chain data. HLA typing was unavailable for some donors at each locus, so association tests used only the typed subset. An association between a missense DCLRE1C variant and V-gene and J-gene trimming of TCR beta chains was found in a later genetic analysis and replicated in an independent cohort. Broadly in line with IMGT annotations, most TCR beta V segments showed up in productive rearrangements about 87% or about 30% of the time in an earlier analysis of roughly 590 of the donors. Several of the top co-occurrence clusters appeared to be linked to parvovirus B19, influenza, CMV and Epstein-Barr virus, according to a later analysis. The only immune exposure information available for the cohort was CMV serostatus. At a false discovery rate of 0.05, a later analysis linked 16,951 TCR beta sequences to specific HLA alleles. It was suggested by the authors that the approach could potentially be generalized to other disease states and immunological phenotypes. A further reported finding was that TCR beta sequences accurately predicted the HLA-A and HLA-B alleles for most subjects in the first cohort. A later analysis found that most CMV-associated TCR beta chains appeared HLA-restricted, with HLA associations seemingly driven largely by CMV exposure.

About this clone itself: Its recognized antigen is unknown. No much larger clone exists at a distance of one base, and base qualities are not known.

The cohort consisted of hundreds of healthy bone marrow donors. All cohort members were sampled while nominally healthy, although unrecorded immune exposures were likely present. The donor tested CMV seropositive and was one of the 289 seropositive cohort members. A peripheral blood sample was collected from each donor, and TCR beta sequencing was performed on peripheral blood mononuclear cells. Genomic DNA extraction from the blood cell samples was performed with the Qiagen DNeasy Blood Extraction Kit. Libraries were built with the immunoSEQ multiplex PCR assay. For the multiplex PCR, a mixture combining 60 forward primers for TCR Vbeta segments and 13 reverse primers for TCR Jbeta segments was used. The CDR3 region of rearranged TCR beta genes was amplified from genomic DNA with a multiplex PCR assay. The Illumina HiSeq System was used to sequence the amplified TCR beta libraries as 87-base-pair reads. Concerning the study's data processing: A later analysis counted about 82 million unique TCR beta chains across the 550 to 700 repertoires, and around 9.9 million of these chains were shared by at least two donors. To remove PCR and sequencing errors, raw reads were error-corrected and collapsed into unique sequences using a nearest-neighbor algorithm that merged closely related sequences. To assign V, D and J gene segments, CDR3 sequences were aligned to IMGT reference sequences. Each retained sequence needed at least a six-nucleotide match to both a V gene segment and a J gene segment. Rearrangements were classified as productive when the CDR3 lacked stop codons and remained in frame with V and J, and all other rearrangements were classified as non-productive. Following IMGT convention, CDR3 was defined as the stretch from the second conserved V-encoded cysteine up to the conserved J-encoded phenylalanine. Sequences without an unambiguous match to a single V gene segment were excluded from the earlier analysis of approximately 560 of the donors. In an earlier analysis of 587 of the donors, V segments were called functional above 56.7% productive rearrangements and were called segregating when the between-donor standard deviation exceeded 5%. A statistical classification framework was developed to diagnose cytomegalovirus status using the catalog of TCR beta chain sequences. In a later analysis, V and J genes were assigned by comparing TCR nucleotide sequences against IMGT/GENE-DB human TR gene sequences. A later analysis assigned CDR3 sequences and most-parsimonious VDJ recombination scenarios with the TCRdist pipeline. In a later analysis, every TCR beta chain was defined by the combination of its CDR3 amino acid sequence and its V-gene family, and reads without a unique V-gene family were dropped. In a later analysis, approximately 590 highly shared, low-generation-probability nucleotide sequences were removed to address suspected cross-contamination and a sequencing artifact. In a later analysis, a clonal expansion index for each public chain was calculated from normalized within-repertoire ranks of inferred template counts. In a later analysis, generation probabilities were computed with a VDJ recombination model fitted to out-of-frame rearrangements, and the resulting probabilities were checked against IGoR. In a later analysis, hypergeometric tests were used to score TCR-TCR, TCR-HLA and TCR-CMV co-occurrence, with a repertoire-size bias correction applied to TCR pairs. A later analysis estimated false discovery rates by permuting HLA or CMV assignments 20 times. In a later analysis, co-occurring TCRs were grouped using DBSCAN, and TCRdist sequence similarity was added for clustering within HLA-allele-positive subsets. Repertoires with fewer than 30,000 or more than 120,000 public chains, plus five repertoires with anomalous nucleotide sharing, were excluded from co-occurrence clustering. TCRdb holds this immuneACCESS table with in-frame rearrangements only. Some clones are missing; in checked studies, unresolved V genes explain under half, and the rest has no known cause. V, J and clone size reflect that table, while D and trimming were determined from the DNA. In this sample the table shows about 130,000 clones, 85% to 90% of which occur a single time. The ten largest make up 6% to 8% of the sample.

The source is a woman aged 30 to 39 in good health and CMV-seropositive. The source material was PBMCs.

The CDR3 corresponds to CASSLEIGSAYEQYF. The DNA sequence is TGTGCCAGCAGCTTAGAAATTGGCAGCGCCTACGAGCAGTACTTC. The chain employs TRBV7-6 and TRBJ2-7; no D gene is confidently identified. V drops 1 base and J drops 2 bases, leaving 12 bases in between. Reading the germline V gene gives CDR1 SGHVS and CDR2 FNYEAQ. Its CDR3 holds 15 amino acids, cysteine through phenylalanine. The kept DNA is CDR3 alone, 45 bases in frame from the first base.